One and the same sample provided the 5 T cell receptor beta chains below, sequenced in a study of blood T cell repertoires in COVID-19 (dated by TCRdb to 2018 to 2021). Library generation was performed with the immunoSEQ multiplex PCR assay. Drawn from immuneACCESS, this table holds only the in-frame rearrangements with V and J called that TCRdb kept. Clones are partly lost; checked studies trace under half to an unresolved V gene and leave the rest unexplained. The table for this sample lists approximately 200,000 clones; roughly 84% of them were counted only once. The ten largest make up approximately 7% of the sample. The specimen was peripheral blood. These receptors all stem from a woman in her 50s with acute or convalescent COVID-19.

The V and J genes are TRBV2 and TRBJ2-3; D is possibly TRBD2 (6 bases). This CDR3 spans 13 amino acids. Germline CDR1 SNHLY, CDR2 FYNNEI. Trimming shortened V by 6 bases and J by 4 bases, and 11 bases separated the two germline ends. The CDR3 sequence: CASRPASADTQYF. The CDR3 DNA reads TGTGCCAGCAGGCCTGCTAGCGCAGATACGCAGTATTTT. Full variable domain (remainder filled in from reference TRBV2 and TRBJ2-3): EPEVTQTPSHQVTQMGQEVILRCVPISNHLYFYWYRQILGQKVEFLVSFYNNEISEKSEIFDDQFSVERPDGSNFTLKIRSTKLEDSAMYFCASRPASADTQYFGPGTRLTVL.

J is TRBJ2-7 and V is TRBV6-6; possibly TRBD1 for D (6 bases). This CDR3 region has 14 residues. CDR1 MNHNY and CDR2 SVGAGI come from the germline V gene (reference sequence). Trimming took off 7 bases at V and 3 bases at J, with 16 bases between the two ends. CDR3 in DNA: TGTGCCAGCACCATCCGGGACACCTACTACGAGCAGTACTTC. This sequence encodes CASTIRDTYYEQYF.

The rearrangement uses TRBV11-3 and TRBJ2-1; the D gene is possibly TRBD1 (6 bases). Per the germline V gene, CDR1 is SGHNT and CDR2 is YENEEA. V shed 1 base and J shed 3 bases, with 10 bases lying between them. This CDR3 contains 15 residues. In nucleotides, the CDR3 is TGTGCCAGCAGCTTAGGGACAGAAGACTACAATGAGCAGTTCTTC. This encodes CASSLGTEDYNEQFF.

CDR3 DNA sequence: TGTGCCAGCAGCCCTCCCGAGAGGGGCTACACCTTC. Its protein is CASSPPERGYTF. This chain links TRBV28 with TRBJ1-2; D remains unclear. Germline assignment: CDR1 MDHEN and CDR2 SYDVKM. V dropped 6 bases and J dropped 8 bases, with 13 bases sitting between them. This CDR3 region has 12 residues.

This clone came up a few times. The V and J genes are TRBV27 and TRBJ2-7; TRBD1 is a possible D gene (5 bases). Trimming removed 2 bases from V and 2 bases from J, with 7 bases in between. This CDR3 is 13 amino acids long. The germline V gene has CDR1 MNHEY and CDR2 SMNVEV (reference sequence). The CDR3 sequence is CASSLHRTYEQYF. Written as DNA, the CDR3 is TGTGCCAGCAGTTTACACAGGACCTACGAGCAGTACTTC.